The 9 T cell receptor beta chains below were found in one sample sequenced in a study of technical replicates of blood from several donors. Generated by immunoSEQ multiplex PCR, the TCRdb table keeps only in-frame clones and is missing some. The sample holds tens of thousands of clones, around 97% seen once. The specimen was T cells isolated from PBMCs. Receptors originate from a human donor in good health.

The rearrangement uses TRBV20-1 and TRBJ2-1; D unresolved. The length of the CDR3 is 11 residues. V shed 3 bases and J shed 7 bases, with 7 bases lying between them. CDR1 DFQATT and CDR2 SNEGSKA come from the germline V gene (reference sequence). As DNA, the CDR3 is TGCAGTGCTAGGCTCGGGAATGAGCAGTTCTTC. Its translation: CSARLGNEQFF.

The chain links TRBV2 to TRBJ2-5; 7 bases fit TRBD1. The germline CDR1 and CDR2 sequences are SNHLY and FYNNEI. Trimming at V came to 9 bases and at J to 5 bases, leaving 9 bases not matched to a gene. This CDR3 comprises 13 residues. The DNA of the CDR3 is TGTGCCAGGTCGACAGGGAGAGACGAGACCCAGTACTTC. Translation gives CARSTGRDETQYF.

The chain joins TRBV10-2 to TRBJ1-1, with D maybe TRBD1 (5 bases). This CDR3 spans 15 amino acids. V was shortened by 3 bases and J by 1 base, with 12 bases between the two germline ends. Germline V gives CDR1 WSHSY, CDR2 SAAADI. The CDR3 spells CASSDPGRPNTEAFF. CDR3 in DNA: TGCGCCAGCAGTGATCCAGGGCGCCCGAACACTGAAGCTTTCTTT.

The rearrangement joins TRBV7-9 to TRBJ1-1; 7 bases line up with TRBD1. The CDR3 is 15 residues long. V gave up 5 bases and J gave up 2 bases; unmatched junction bases: 8. Per germline, CDR1 SEHNR and CDR2 FQNEAQ (reference sequence). CDR3 protein: CASSGVGTENTEAFF. CDR3 bases: TGTGCCAGCAGCGGGGTGGGGACAGAAAACACTGAAGCTTTCTTT.

The chain couples TRBV9 to TRBJ2-1, with 15 bases matching TRBD2. Germline V lookup: CDR1 SGDLS, CDR2 YYNGEE. Trimming took 4 bases from V and 8 from J; bases not matched to a gene: 7. The length of the CDR3 is 16 residues. The CDR3 sequence is CASSPTGTSGRHEQFF. The CDR3 DNA reads as TGTGCCAGCAGCCCGACCGGGACTAGCGGGAGGCATGAGCAGTTCTTC.

The gene calls are TRBV6-5 and TRBJ2-3; a weak D match, TRBD2 (5 bases). The germline gives CDR1 MNHEY, CDR2 SVGAGI. Trimming pared 0 bases from V and 2 bases from J, leaving 9 bases between. The CDR3 runs 15 residues. The CDR3 is CASSYSGLSTDTQYF. CDR3 bases: TGTGCCAGCAGTTACTCCGGACTTTCCACAGATACGCAGTATTTT.

CDR3: CASSRGNTIYF. CDR3 DNA sequence: TGTGCCAGCAGCAGGGGAAACACCATATATTTT. The rearrangement uses TRBV25-1 and TRBJ1-3; D unclear. The length of the CDR3 is 11 residues. Trimming took 6 bases from V and 4 from J, leaving 4 bases between them. Germline V gene lookup returns CDR1 MGHDK and CDR2 SYGVNS. The full variable domain, rest sourced from reference TRBV25-1 and TRBJ1-3, is EADIYQTPRYLVIGTGKKITLECSQTMGHDKMYWYQQDPGMELHLIHYSYGVNSTEKGDLSSESTVSRIRTEHFPLTLESARPSHTSQYLCASSRGNTIYFGEGSWLTVV.

The chain is built from TRBV27 and TRBJ1-2; 10 bases are shared with TRBD1. The V gene's germline CDR1 is MNHEY and CDR2 SMNVEV (reference sequence). This CDR3 is 17 amino acids long. Trimming cost V 2 bases and J 6 bases; bases outside gene matches: 12. CDR3 bases: TGTGCCAGCAGTTTAACTAAGGGGACAGGGGATACCCATGGCTACACCTTC. Residues: CASSLTKGTGDTHGYTF.

V and J are TRBV4-1 and TRBJ1-2, with 9 bases matching TRBD1. This CDR3 comprises 15 residues. Trimming at V came to 4 bases and at J to 4 bases, leaving 7 bases not matched to a gene. Germline V gene data show CDR1 as MGHRA and CDR2 as YSYEKL. The CDR3 here is CASSRGTGSFYGYTF. For the CDR3, the DNA is TGCGCCAGCAGCCGGGGGACAGGGTCTTTCTATGGCTACACCTTC.